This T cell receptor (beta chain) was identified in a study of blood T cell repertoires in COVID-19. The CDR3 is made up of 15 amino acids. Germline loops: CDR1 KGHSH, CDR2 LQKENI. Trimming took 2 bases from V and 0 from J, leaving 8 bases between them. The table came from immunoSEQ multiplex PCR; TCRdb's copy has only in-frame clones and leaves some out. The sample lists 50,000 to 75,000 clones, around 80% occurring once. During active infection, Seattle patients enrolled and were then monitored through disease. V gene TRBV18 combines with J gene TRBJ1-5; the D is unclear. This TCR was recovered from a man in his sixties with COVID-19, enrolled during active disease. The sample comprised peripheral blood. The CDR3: CASSPARYSNQPQHF. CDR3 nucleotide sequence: TGTGCCAGCTCACCAGCGAGGTATAGCAATCAGCCCCAGCATTTT.